The subject of this entry is one T cell receptor (beta chain). From germline, CDR1 is MNHEY and CDR2 SMNVEV (reference sequence). The junction had 14 bases not matched to a gene; V was cut back by 3 bases and J by 4 bases. CDR3 size: 17 residues. These data belong to a study of blood T cell repertoires in COVID-19. Study summary: Samples of COVID-19 (acute and convalescent) were obtained from the United States, Italy and Spain. The analysed material was cDNA or gDNA that came from T cells, B-cell-depleted T cells, or PBMCs.

Per the original methods: Amplifying reference gene primers gave estimates of nucleated cell counts. Profiled with immunoSEQ multiplex PCR; TCRdb holds only in-frame clones, not every one. V, J and clone size were drawn from that table, and D and trimming were deduced from the DNA. In the table there are 200,000 to 250,000 clones, approximately 87% of which are singletons. This chain links TRBV27 with TRBJ1-1; TRBD1 agrees at 7 bases. The sample was peripheral blood. The TCR comes from a woman between 65 and 79 years old with active or convalescent COVID-19. The CDR3 here is CASSFLTLRGSGTEAFF. The CDR3 bases are TGTGCCAGCAGTTTTTTGACCCTCAGGGGGTCAGGCACTGAAGCTTTCTTT.